A selection of T cell receptor beta chains follows, all from one sample in a study of cytomegalovirus exposure and HLA in healthy donors. Measured with immunoSEQ multiplex PCR; TCRdb has only the in-frame clones, and not every one. The profile shows about 83,000 clones, roughly 79% of them singletons. The sample was PBMCs. These receptors originate from a young man in good health and CMV-seropositive. Each CDR3 is given with its conserved first and last residue. A D gene is named only where the DNA matches it firmly. Clone size is not always given. Where it is, it says once, few, many or a class for expanded clones.

CDR3 protein	CDR3 DNA	clone size	D gene	V gene	J gene
CASSLGLAGWAGELFF	TGTGCCAGCAGTTTGGGACTAGCGGGATGGGCCGGGGAGCTGTTTTTT	few	TRBD2	TRBV6-5	TRBJ2-2
CASSPDSAEPYEQYF	TGTGCCAGCAGCCCGGACAGTGCAGAGCCCTACGAGCAGTACTTC	-	-	TRBV7-9	TRBJ2-7
CASSQDRGQNYEQYF	TGCGCCAGCAGCCAAGACAGGGGGCAGAACTACGAGCAGTACTTC	-	TRBD1	TRBV4-1	TRBJ2-7
CASSEARIGYTF	TGTGCCAGCAGTGAAGCGCGAATTGGCTACACCTTC	-	-	TRBV6-1	TRBJ1-2
CASSEVSVGDLPLPAYNEQFF	TGTGCCAGCAGTGAAGTTTCTGTGGGAGACCTCCCGCTCCCAGCCTACAATGAGCAGTTCTTC	once	-	TRBV6-1	TRBJ2-1
CAIISGTAGHSGANVLTF	TGTGCCATCATATCCGGGACAGCGGGCCACTCTGGGGCCAACGTCCTGACTTTC	-	-	TRBV10-3	TRBJ2-6
CATSRAPASSYEQYF	TGTGCCACCAGCAGGGCTCCAGCGAGCTCCTACGAGCAGTACTTC	-	-	TRBV15	TRBJ2-7
CASSPTPSGSYNEQFF	TGCGCCAGCAGCCCCACCCCAAGCGGGTCCTACAATGAGCAGTTCTTC	-	-	TRBV4-1	TRBJ2-1
CASSFGDGRMNTEAFF	TGTGCCAGCAGCTTCGGGGACGGGAGAATGAACACTGAAGCTTTCTTT	few	-	TRBV13	TRBJ1-1
CASSTRPTGNTEAFF	TGTGCCAGTAGTACGAGACCGACAGGCAACACTGAAGCTTTCTTT	-	-	TRBV19	TRBJ1-1
CASSVDISYNEQFF	TGTGCCAGCAGCGTAGATATCTCCTACAATGAGCAGTTCTTC	-	-	TRBV9	TRBJ2-1
CASSWTGNQLFF	TGTGCCAGCAGTTGGACAGGGAATCAACTGTTTTTT	once	TRBD1	TRBV6-6	TRBJ1-4
CASSNAGQPQHF	TGCGCCAGCAGTAACGCAGGGCAGCCCCAGCATTTT	-	-	TRBV10-1	TRBJ1-5
CASSLQGNYNEQFF	TGTGCCAGCAGTCTGCAGGGAAACTACAATGAGCAGTTCTTC	once	-	TRBV6-5	TRBJ2-1
CASKTGVQETQYF	TGTGCCAGCAAAACAGGGGTTCAAGAGACCCAGTACTTC	-	TRBD1	TRBV2	TRBJ2-5
CASSASPTGKGQPQHF	TGTGCCAGCAGTGCATCACCGACAGGGAAGGGGCAGCCCCAGCATTTT	-	TRBD1	TRBV28	TRBJ1-5
CASGDGGSTDTQYF	TGTGCCAGCGGGGATGGAGGGAGCACAGATACGCAGTATTTT	-	-	TRBV7-3	TRBJ2-3
CASGDIGNTEAFF	TGTGCCAGCGGGGACATCGGAAACACTGAAGCTTTCTTT	-	-	TRBV28	TRBJ1-1
CASSNRGPTNYGYTF	TGCGCCAGCAGTAACAGGGGGCCGACTAACTATGGCTACACCTTC	-	TRBD1	TRBV10-2	TRBJ1-2
CASSYSGPYGYTF	TGTGCCAGCAGTTACTCGGGCCCCTATGGCTACACCTTC	few	-	TRBV6-5	TRBJ1-2
CASSQGTATGTGPSETQYF	TGCGCCAGCAGCCAGGGTACCGCCACCGGGACAGGGCCCTCCGAGACCCAGTACTTC	-	TRBD1	TRBV4-1	TRBJ2-5
CASSILTGGAAGYTF	TGTGCCAGCAGTATCCTGACAGGGGGCGCCGCGGGCTACACCTTC	-	TRBD1	TRBV6-5	TRBJ1-2
CSVDTGIQETQYF	TGCAGCGTAGATACAGGGATCCAAGAGACCCAGTACTTC	-	-	TRBV29-1	TRBJ2-5
CASSPSDSRGNYGYTF	TGTGCCAGCAGCCCATCGGACAGTCGAGGGAACTATGGCTACACCTTC	-	-	TRBV11-2	TRBJ1-2
CASSYGTSYNEQFF	TGTGCCAGCAGCTATGGGACAAGTTACAATGAGCAGTTCTTC	-	-	TRBV7-9	TRBJ2-1
CASSPPGANEKLFF	TGTGCCAGCAGTCCCCCAGGGGCAAATGAAAAACTGTTTTTT	few	-	TRBV28	TRBJ1-4
CAGGGLTQETQYF	TGTGCCGGGGGGGGGCTGACCCAAGAGACCCAGTACTTC	-	-	TRBV7-9	TRBJ2-5
CASSRQLNTEAFF	TGTGCCAGTAGTCGACAGTTGAACACTGAAGCTTTCTTT	-	-	TRBV19	TRBJ1-1
CASSLTDTNTEAFF	TGTGCCAGCAGTCTGACAGATACGAACACTGAAGCTTTCTTT	once	-	TRBV6-5	TRBJ1-1